The next 26 T cell receptor beta chains were all read from a single sample in a study of post-analysis software for immune sequencing data. Carried by the TCR beta cDNA libraries were unique molecular identifiers. TCRdb re-derived calls from the PCR reads in MiXCR, one entry per CDR3 protein. Of 740,000 or so distinct CDR3 sequences listed, 53% were seen once; the top ten hold approximately 4.5%. Points from the study as a whole: Four or five TRBV segments were more frequent in patients than controls; TRBV5-6, TRBV5-1 and TRBV20-1 belonged to this group.

The antigens for these receptors are not known. Material for sequencing was blood. The receptors were gathered from a girl aged 5 to 17 with multiple sclerosis.

This sequence joins TRBV29-1 and TRBJ1-1, with D tentatively TRBD1 (6 bases). Germline CDR1 reads SQVTM; CDR2 reads ANQGSEA. The CDR3 covers 12 residues. V gave up 7 bases and J gave up 8 bases, with 17 bases separating them. In DNA, the CDR3 is TGCAGCGCGGGACCCGGGACAAGAGAAGCTTTCTTT. Protein product: CSAGPGTREAFF.

The rearrangement joins TRBV20-1 to TRBJ2-7; 12 bases line up with TRBD2. CDR1 is DFQATT and CDR2 is SNEGSKA in the germline V gene (reference sequence). The V segment lost 2 bases and the J segment 7 bases; nucleotides outside the gene matches: 15. This CDR3 contains 17 residues. Written as DNA, the CDR3 is TGCAGTGCTAGAATCCCAGGGCTAGCGGGAGGGCCGAGGGAGCAGTACTTC. Protein sequence: CSARIPGLAGGPREQYF.

The CDR3 reads CATSRGGQLNQPQHF. Written as DNA, the CDR3 is TGTGCCACCAGCAGAGGGGGGCAACTCAATCAGCCCCAGCATTTT. V gene TRBV15 combines with J gene TRBJ1-5; D possibly corresponds to TRBD1 (6 bases). CDR3 size: 15 residues. The ends were cut back, 1 base at V and 3 bases at J, with 10 bases in the middle. Germline V CDR1 and CDR2: LNHNV, YYDKDF (reference sequence).

The chain recombines TRBV3-1 with TRBJ2-3; TRBD2 matches at 14 bases. Germline CDR1 and CDR2: LGHDT and YNNKEL (reference sequence). This CDR3 has 16 residues. V shed 4 bases and J 4 bases; nucleotides not matched to a gene: 4. The CDR3 reads CASSPTSGGASDTQYF. In nucleotides, the CDR3 is TGTGCCAGCAGCCCGACTAGCGGGGGGGCATCAGATACGCAGTATTTT.

This clonotype appeared once. The genes are TRBV25-1 and TRBJ2-4; D gene ambiguous. The J call may be incorrect, as the DNA end agrees better with TRBJ2-7. The CDR3 runs to 11 residues. The germline V gene has CDR1 MGHDK and CDR2 SYGVNS. CDR3 coding DNA: TGTGCCAGCAGTGGCCTAGTCGAGCAGTACTTC. Its translation is CASSGLVEQYF.

CDR3 bases: TGTGCCAGCAGACAACAGGGGGCGAAGGATCCCACCTATGGCTACACCTTC. It is translated as CASRQQGAKDPTYGYTF. This rearrangement joins TRBV6-1 to TRBJ1-2; TRBD1 matches at 9 bases. The V gene end was trimmed by 6 bases and the J gene end by 4 bases; junction bases not matched to a gene: 15. Germline-derived CDR1 and CDR2 are MNHNS and SASEGT. The CDR3 has 17 residues.

The chain couples TRBV11-2 to TRBJ2-7; maybe TRBD1 (6 bases). Germline CDR1 is SGHAT and CDR2 is FQNNGV. This CDR3 spans 16 amino acids. Trimming stripped 5 bases from V and 3 bases from J, with 20 bases between. The CDR3 DNA is TGTGCCAGCAGCCTGGACAGTTCGGGTCGGCTCTACGAGCAGTACTTC. It encodes CASSLDSSGRLYEQYF.

This chain links TRBV15 with TRBJ2-6; 12 bases line up with TRBD1. Trimming at V came to 10 bases and at J to 0 bases, leaving 13 bases not matched to a gene. Germline V CDR1 and CDR2: LNHNV, YYDKDF (reference sequence). This CDR3 spans 19 amino acids. The CDR3 DNA is TGTGCCATCGGGACAGGGGGCTCCTTCTCGCCCTCTGGGGCCAACGTCCTGACTTTC. Translating it yields CAIGTGGSFSPSGANVLTF.

This clonotype was detected a few times. V is TRBV20-1 and J is TRBJ2-4; D is unclear. Germline V lookup: CDR1 DFQATT, CDR2 SNEGSKA (reference sequence). V was trimmed by 3 bases and J by 8 bases, leaving 17 bases between them. The CDR3 runs to 14 residues. CDR3 in amino acids: CSASPRILSYIQYF. CDR3 coding DNA: TGCAGTGCTAGTCCCCGGATCTTGTCATACATTCAGTACTTC.

The chain links TRBV20-1 to TRBJ2-7; D is perhaps TRBD1 or TRBD2 (5 bases each). The CDR3 contains 12 residues. Germline loops: CDR1 DFQATT, CDR2 SNEGSKA (reference sequence). Here the CDR3 reads CSTWDGAYEQYF. For the CDR3, the DNA is TGCAGCACCTGGGACGGGGCCTACGAGCAGTACTTC.

The chain combines TRBV15 with TRBJ2-5, with D uncertain. Germline V gene sequence: CDR1 LNHNV, CDR2 YYDKDF (reference sequence). V lost 1 base, J lost 0 bases, and 9 bases lay in between. The CDR3 totals 15 residues. CDR3 coding DNA: TGTGCCACCAGCAGAGTGCACGGATACCAAGAGACCCAGTACTTC. The encoded protein is CATSRVHGYQETQYF.

The genes are TRBV29-1 and TRBJ2-4; 16 bases fit TRBD2. The germline gives CDR1 SQVTM, CDR2 ANQGSEA. V shed 6 bases and J 2 bases; nucleotides not matched to a gene: 7. The CDR3 spans 17 residues. CDR3 in amino acids: CSVAGTSGRDSKNIQYF. The DNA for the CDR3 is TGCAGCGTGGCCGGGACTAGCGGGAGGGACTCCAAAAACATTCAGTACTTC.

The chain recombines TRBV5-8 with TRBJ2-2, with TRBD1 matching 9 bases. J lost 3 bases, V lost 4 bases, and 7 bases had no gene match. The CDR3 totals 16 residues. CDR1 is SGHTS and CDR2 is YDEGEE in the germline V gene. The CDR3 region is CASSMRTGEHTGELFF. CDR3 DNA: TGTGCCAGCAGCATGCGGACAGGGGAGCACACCGGGGAGCTGTTTTTT.

The chain combines TRBV20-1 with TRBJ1-1; D might be TRBD1 (5 bases). Trimming took 3 bases from V and 5 from J, leaving 13 bases between them. The CDR3 has 13 amino acids. CDR1 is DFQATT, CDR2 SNEGSKA, per germline (reference sequence). In DNA form, the CDR3 reads TGCAGTGCTAGCTCAGGGAGGGAAACTGAAGCTTTCTTT. It translates to CSASSGRETEAFF.

The chain employs TRBV27 and TRBJ1-6; TRBD1 aligns across 7 bases. The CDR3 runs 14 residues. After removal of 4 bases from V and 9 bases from J, the junction contained 6 bases not matched to a gene. In germline, CDR1 is MNHEY, CDR2 SMNVEV (reference sequence). The CDR3 sequence: CASSSKTGTSPLHF. The CDR3 bases are TGTGCCAGCAGTTCGAAGACAGGGACTTCACCCCTCCACTTT.

CDR3 protein: CSVDSPSGGTDTQYF. In DNA form, the CDR3 reads TGCAGCGTTGATTCTCCCAGCGGAGGCACAGATACGCAGTATTTT. This rearrangement joins TRBV29-1 to TRBJ2-3, with a tentative D call TRBD2 (5 bases). V was cut by 3 bases and J by 1 base, with 14 bases left in between. This CDR3 has 15 amino acids. Germline lookup yields CDR1 SQVTM and CDR2 ANQGSEA.

This chain joins TRBV5-1 and TRBJ2-1; 10 nucleotides agree with TRBD2. The germline gives CDR1 SGHRS, CDR2 YFSETQ. The CDR3 runs 15 residues. J was trimmed by 6 bases and V by 3 bases; bases with no gene match: 6. CDR3 in amino acids: CASSWTSGNINEQFF. The CDR3 nucleotides are TGCGCCAGCAGCTGGACTAGCGGTAATATCAATGAGCAGTTCTTC.

This chain connects TRBV7-3 to TRBJ1-1; no definite D call. This CDR3 is 13 amino acids long. Germline CDR1 SGHTA, CDR2 FQGTGA. V was clipped by 5 bases and J by 1 base, with 8 bases between them. CDR3 nucleotides: TGTGCCAGCAGCGATGGAGGGAACACTGAAGCTTTCTTT. It is translated as CASSDGGNTEAFF.

With respect to this clonotype: Relative to the germline gene, one junction end is altered; a read error may explain this. The rearrangement joins TRBV3-1 to TRBJ2-6; 7 nucleotides match TRBD2. CDR3 length equals 15 residues. Germline V gives CDR1 LGHDT, CDR2 YNNKEL (reference sequence). The CDR3 DNA reads as TGTGCCAGCAGCGGGGGGGTGTCTGGGACCAACGTCCTGACTTTC. As protein: CASSGGVSGTNVLTF. Drawing the rest from reference TRBV3-1 and TRBJ2-6, the complete variable domain is DTAVSQTPKYLVTQMGNDKSIKCEQNLGHDTMYWYKQDSKKFLKIMFSYNNKELIINETVPNRFSPKSPDKAHLNLHINSLELGDSAVYFCASSGGVSGTNVLTFGAGSRLTVL.

J is TRBJ2-5 and V is TRBV7-9; D unresolved. CDR3 length: 15 residues. The V and J ends lost 5 bases and 1 base respectively, with 14 bases between them. Germline CDR1 reads SEHNR; CDR2 reads FQNEAQ (reference sequence). The CDR3 nucleotides read TGTGCCAGCAGCCTGACCAGACAAAGCCAAGAGACCCAGTACTTC. It specifies CASSLTRQSQETQYF.

In its sample, this clonotype was seen a few times. The rearrangement uses TRBV7-2 and TRBJ2-7; tentatively, D is TRBD2 (6 bases). From germline, CDR1 is SGHTA and CDR2 FQGNSA. The CDR3 sequence is 15 residues long. Trimming cost V 0 bases and J 7 bases, with 16 bases left between them. CDR3 in DNA: TGTGCCAGCAGCTTAGCGAGGGCGGGGCCTTCAGAGCAGTACTTC. Encoded protein: CASSLARAGPSEQYF.

The rearrangement links TRBV20-1 to TRBJ2-1; TRBD2 matches 13 bases. V shed 0 bases and J 1 base; nucleotides not matched to a gene: 15. This CDR3 region has 21 residues. Germline CDR1 is DFQATT and CDR2 is SNEGSKA (reference sequence). The CDR3 region has the DNA TGCAGTGCTAGAGATATGTACGGGCTAACTAGCGGGGGGGAGTCCTACAATGAGCAGTTCTTC. It codes for CSARDMYGLTSGGESYNEQFF.

The chain links TRBV25-1 to TRBJ2-6, with 9 bases identical to TRBD1. CDR1 is MGHDK, CDR2 SYGVNS, per germline. The CDR3 has 19 residues. V was clipped by 4 bases and J by 1 base; unmatched bases: 11. Written as DNA, the CDR3 is TGTGCCAGCAGTGGAACTTTTGGACAGGGGAAATCTGGGGCCAACGTCCTGACTTTC. Its protein is CASSGTFGQGKSGANVLTF.

This rearrangement joins TRBV19 to TRBJ2-5; possibly TRBD2 for D (6 bases). The J call may be wrong; the DNA end is better matched by TRBJ2-7. The CDR3 runs to 16 residues. Germline V gives CDR1 LNHDA, CDR2 SQIVND (reference sequence). The CDR3 coding sequence is TGTGCCAGTAGTATAACTGGGCGGACTACTACCTACGAGCAGTACTTC. This encodes CASSITGRTTTYEQYF.

The chain recombines TRBV29-1 with TRBJ1-5, with a weak D call TRBD1 (5 bases). The ends were cut back, 4 bases at V and 4 bases at J, with 14 bases in the middle. The CDR3 sequence is 14 residues long. Germline values: CDR1 SQVTM, CDR2 ANQGSEA. The CDR3 DNA is TGCAGCGTTGGAGAGGGGCGAGGGAATCAGCCCCAGCATTTT. The encoded protein is CSVGEGRGNQPQHF.

The table lists this clonotype with a few counts. The chain has TRBV12-3 or TRBV12-4 and TRBJ1-1; D is undetermined. The CDR3 sequence is 14 residues long. V lost 1 base and J lost 1, with 7 bases in between. The CDR3 bases are TGTGCCAGCAGTTTAGGGCAGGAGAACACTGAAGCTTTCTTT. It translates to CASSLGQENTEAFF.